Sequencing of this T cell receptor beta chain was carried out in a study of blood T cell repertoires in COVID-19. Study-wide context: The origin of the acute and convalescent COVID-19 samples was the United States, Italy and Spain.

Clones were sequenced by immunoSEQ multiplex PCR, and TCRdb holds only the in-frame ones, with some missing. The data show 250,000 to 350,000 clones, about 87% seen once. The CDR3 spans 12 residues. CDR1 and CDR2 (germline): MDHEN, SYDVKM. Trimming pared 3 bases from V and 5 bases from J, leaving 7 bases between. This sequence was found in a woman in her late teens or twenties who had recovered from COVID-19. The rearrangement links TRBV28 to TRBJ1-1; D uncertain. Sequences were obtained from PBMCs or T cells enriched from blood (not recorded which). The CDR3 reads CASSLGSTEAFF. The CDR3 DNA reads as TGTGCCAGCAGTTTGGGCTCAACTGAAGCTTTCTTT.